What follows describes a single TCR beta chain. This specimen belongs to a study of T cells in Graves' hyperthyroidism and ophthalmopathy. Participants, patients aged 18 to 65, had newly diagnosed hyperthyroidism with a duration under 2 months. CDR1 and CDR2 (germline): MNHNY, SVGAGI (reference sequence). The CDR3 consists of 16 residues. Trimming stripped 6 bases from V and 0 bases from J, with 14 bases between. RNA transcripts were the template for amplifying TCR beta CDR3 regions. The primer set for the first-round RT-PCR of the TCR CDR3 was HTBI. Each CDR3 protein is one row after TCRdb ran MiXCR on the multiplex PCR reads. The repertoire holds 600,000 or so distinct CDR3 sequences, with approximately 44% as singletons.

The receptor was isolated from a young woman with Graves' hyperthyroidism. The V gene is TRBV6-6, the J gene TRBJ1-4; D remains ambiguous. The specimen sequenced was peripheral blood or thyroid tissue (not recorded which). This chain's CDR3 is CASRDGPFATNEKLFF. The CDR3 nucleotides read TGTGCCAGCAGGGACGGACCATTCGCAACTAATGAAAAACTGTTTTTT.